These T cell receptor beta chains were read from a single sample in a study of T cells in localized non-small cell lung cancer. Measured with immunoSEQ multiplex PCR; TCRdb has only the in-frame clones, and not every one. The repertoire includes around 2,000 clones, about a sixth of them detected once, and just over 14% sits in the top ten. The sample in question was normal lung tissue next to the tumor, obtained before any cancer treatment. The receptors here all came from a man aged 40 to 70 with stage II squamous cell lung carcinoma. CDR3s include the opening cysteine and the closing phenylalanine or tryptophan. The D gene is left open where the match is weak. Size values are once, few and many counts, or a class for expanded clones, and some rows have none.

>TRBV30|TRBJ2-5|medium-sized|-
TGTGCCTGGAGAAGGGTAGACTTCCAGGGGACCCAGTACTTC
CAWRRVDFQGTQYF
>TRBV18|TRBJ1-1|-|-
TGTGCCAGCTCACGGACCTACCCCCTCGCGGACACTGAAGCTTTCTTT
CASSRTYPLADTEAFF
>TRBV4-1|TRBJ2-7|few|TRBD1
TGCGCCAGCAGCCAAACCGGACAGGGGTCCTACGAGCAGTACTTC
CASSQTGQGSYEQYF
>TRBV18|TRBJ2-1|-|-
TGTGCCAGCTCACCAGGGCAGGGCCCCTACAATGAGCAGTTCTTC
CASSPGQGPYNEQFF
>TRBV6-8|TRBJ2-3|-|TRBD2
TGTGCCAGCAGTCCCCGGGGGGAGAACACAGATACGCAGTATTTT
CASSPRGENTDTQYF
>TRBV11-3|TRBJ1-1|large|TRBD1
TGTGCCAGCAGCCCAGGGGGGACACAGAACACTGAAGCTTTCTTT
CASSPGGTQNTEAFF
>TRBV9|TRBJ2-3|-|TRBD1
TGTGCCAGCAGCGGGACAGGTATCCACGGTACGCAGTATTTT
CASSGTGIHGTQYF
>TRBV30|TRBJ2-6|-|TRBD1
TGTGCCTGCCCATATAGTGGGACAGGGTCCTTCTCTGGGGCCAACGTCCTGACTTTC
CACPYSGTGSFSGANVLTF
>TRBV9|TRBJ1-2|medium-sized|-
TGTGCCAGCAGTGAAGTAGGGGTTGAGTATGGCTACACCTTC
CASSEVGVEYGYTF
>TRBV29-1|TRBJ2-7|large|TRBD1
TGCAGCGTTCTTCTCAACAGGGGTGTGAACGAGCAGTACTTC
CSVLLNRGVNEQYF
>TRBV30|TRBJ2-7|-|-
TGTGCCTGGAGTGCCGGGGGCAGTCCCATTTACGAGCAGTACTTC
CAWSAGGSPIYEQYF
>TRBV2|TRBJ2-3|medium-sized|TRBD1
TGTGCCAGCAGTGGGGACAGGGGGGGAACAGATACGCAGTATTTT
CASSGDRGGTDTQYF
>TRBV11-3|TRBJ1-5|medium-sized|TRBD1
TGTGCCAGCAGCCCAGTCGGGACAGGGGCAAATCAGCCCCAGCATTTT
CASSPVGTGANQPQHF
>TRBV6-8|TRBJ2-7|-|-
TGTGCCAGCAGTGGAGTGGTTCCCTACGAGCAGTACTTC
CASSGVVPYEQYF
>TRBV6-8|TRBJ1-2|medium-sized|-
TGTGCCATCAAGGGGGACACAGAATCCTATGGCTACACCTTC
CAIKGDTESYGYTF
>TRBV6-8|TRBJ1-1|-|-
TGTGCCAGCAGTTACGATAACACTGAAGCTTTCTTT
CASSYDNTEAFF
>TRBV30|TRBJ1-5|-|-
TGTGCCTGGAGCCGGACGAACAATCAGCCCCAGCATTTT
CAWSRTNNQPQHF
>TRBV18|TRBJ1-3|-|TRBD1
TGTGCCAGCTCACCCACCGGGACAGGACATGGAAACACCATATATTTT
CASSPTGTGHGNTIYF
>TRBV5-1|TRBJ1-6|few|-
TGCGCCAGCAGCTTGGTCCCCACAGGGAACAATAATTCACCCCTCCACTTT
CASSLVPTGNNNSPLHF
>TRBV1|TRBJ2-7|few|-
TGCACCAGCAGCCGGGAGGGCACCAGCTCCTACGAGCAGTACTTC
CTSSREGTSSYEQYF
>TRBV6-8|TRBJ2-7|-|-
TGTGCCAGCAGTTACCTGGGTATTACGGACGAGCAGTACTTC
CASSYLGITDEQYF
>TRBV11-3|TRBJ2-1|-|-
TGTGCCAGCAGCCACCGGGACACATACAATGAGCAGTTCTTC
CASSHRDTYNEQFF
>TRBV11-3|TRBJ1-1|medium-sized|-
TGTGCCAGCAGCTTAGGGCAGAAGGTCCCTGAAGCTTTCTTT
CASSLGQKVPEAFF
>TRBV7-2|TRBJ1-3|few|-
TGTGCCAGCAGCTATTCCCCTGGAAACACCATATATTTT
CASSYSPGNTIYF
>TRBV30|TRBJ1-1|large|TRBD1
TGTGCCGTCCGGGACAGGGCCACTGAAGCTTTCTTT
CAVRDRATEAFF
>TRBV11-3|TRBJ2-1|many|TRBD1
TGTGCCAGCAGCTTAGAGTTGCCAGGGGGTCGCTACAATGAGCAGTTCTTC
CASSLELPGGRYNEQFF
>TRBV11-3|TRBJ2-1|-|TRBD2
TGTGCCAGCAGCCCCGCGGGACTAGCGGGTTACAATGAGCAGTTCTTC
CASSPAGLAGYNEQFF
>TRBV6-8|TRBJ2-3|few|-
TGTGCCAGCACCCAAAACCGGATTACTAGCACAGATACGCAGTATTTT
CASTQNRITSTDTQYF
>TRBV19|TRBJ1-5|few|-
TGTGCCAGTAGTATGGGGCAGGGAGGTCAGCCCCAGCATTTT
CASSMGQGGQPQHF
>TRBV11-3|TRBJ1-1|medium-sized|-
TGTGCCAGCAGCTTGTGGGTGCGGGGGGCGGACACTGAAGCTTTCTTT
CASSLWVRGADTEAFF
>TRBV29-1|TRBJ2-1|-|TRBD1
TGCAGCGTTGAAGATATGAGGACAGGTCAGGGGGATGAGCAGTTCTTC
CSVEDMRTGQGDEQFF
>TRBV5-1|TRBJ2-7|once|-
TGCGCCAGCAGCTTGGGGGGAGGTGTCGGAAGCGAGCAGTACTTC
CASSLGGGVGSEQYF